What follows describes a single T cell receptor (beta chain). Its antigen remains unidentified. CDR3 length: 15 amino acids. CDR1 is LNHDA and CDR2 is SQIVND in the germline V gene (reference sequence). V gave up 0 bases and J gave up 2 bases, with 7 bases separating them. TCRdb's copy holds only in-frame clones and misses some; the assay was immunoSEQ multiplex PCR. The sample records some 130,000 clones, over 80% being singletons. The record originates from a study of graft-versus-host responses after intestinal transplantation. On the study more broadly: Each recipient received a multivisceral, liver-intestinal, or isolated intestinal graft.

The study, taken as a whole, reports: Marrow from the recipient contained GvH clones, some of which had appeared first in ileum or blood.

The sequence derives from a human donor who received an intestinal transplant. The gene calls are TRBV19 and TRBJ2-2; no reliable D call. The specimen comprised unstimulated CD4+ T cells sorted from spleen or lymph node cells, sampled before intestinal transplant. The CDR3 loop reads CASSIDRGNTGELFF. The CDR3 DNA is TGTGCCAGTAGTATAGATCGCGGAAACACCGGGGAGCTGTTTTTT.